This entry concerns a single T cell receptor beta chain. Profiled with immunoSEQ multiplex PCR; TCRdb holds only in-frame clones, not every one. The table shows about 23,000 clones, with roughly 90% occurring only once. The V gene lost 9 bases and the J gene lost 8 bases, with 13 bases spanning the gap. Germline V CDR1 and CDR2: MNHEY, SVGAGI. This CDR3 region has 11 residues. The sample comes from a study of blood T cell repertoires in COVID-19. Across the study: Nucleic acid was either cDNA or gDNA, and it came from T cells, B-cell-depleted T cells, or PBMCs.

This receptor was identified in a human donor in a cohort sampled during active COVID-19. Sequences were obtained from peripheral blood. The chain has TRBV6-5 and TRBJ1-2; no firm D call. CDR3 coding DNA: TGTGCCAGTACCGGGAAAGGGGGCTACACCTTC. It codes for CASTGKGGYTF.